The clone carrying this T cell receptor (beta chain) has a count of ten or more. The antigen is not known. This sample is part of a study of T cells in Graves' hyperthyroidism and ophthalmopathy. Study findings and constraints: Among thyroid clonotypes expanded above 0.001, most also appeared in blood.

Around 10 ml fresh peripheral blood yielded the PBMCs. CDR1 and CDR2 from the germline V gene are LGHDT and YNNKEL (reference sequence). V lost 0 bases to trimming and J lost 4 bases; unmatched junction nucleotides: 2. The CDR3 totals 14 residues. It was RNA transcripts that yielded the amplified TCR beta CDR3 regions. First-round RT-PCR targeting the TCR CDR3 was performed with the HTBI primer set. TCRdb itself ran the multiplex PCR reads through MiXCR, one entry per CDR3 protein. The data show 340,000 or so distinct CDR3 sequences, around 23% seen once. V usage is TRBV3-1 and J usage is TRBJ1-1; 7 bases are a match to TRBD1. The sequenced sample consisted of blood. The receptor's source is a woman aged 45 to 65 with Graves' hyperthyroidism. The CDR3 nucleotides read TGTGCCAGCAGCCAAGAACAGGGGATCACTGAAGCTTTCTTT. Protein: CASSQEQGITEAFF. The full variable domain, rest sourced from reference TRBV3-1 and TRBJ1-1, is DTAVSQTPKYLVTQMGNDKSIKCEQNLGHDTMYWYKQDSKKFLKIMFSYNNKELIINETVPNRFSPKSPDKAHLNLHINSLELGDSAVYFCASSQEQGITEAFFGQGTRLTVV.